This T cell receptor beta chain was profiled in a study of T cell repertoires in cytomegalovirus infection. Study information: CMV infection together with matching HLA type was indicated by public TCR beta signatures.

Trimming removed 5 bases at V and 5 bases at J, with 6 bases between. Per the germline V gene, CDR1 is SGHVS and CDR2 is FQNEAQ. This CDR3 contains 11 residues. Study-wide results and caveats: There were HLA-C-restricted CMV-specific TCR beta clonotypes dominating the ex vivo response. Individuals carrying CMV plus the relevant HLA were identified by cumulative frequency of public TCR beta families.

Ten or more counts support this clonotype. Its antigen remains unidentified. TCRdb fed the reads into MiXCR, producing one record per CDR3 protein. Among 700,000 to 950,000 distinct CDR3 sequences listed, 30% to 35% were seen once. This chain uses TRBV7-8 with TRBJ2-5; D not certain. The material was cultured CD8+ T cells from PBMCs, obtained from culture after CMV antigen stimulation. The receptor was isolated from a human donor in good health (CMV status not recorded). Some clones in this sample may be carry-over from other donors' samples. The CDR3 DNA reads TGTGCCAGCAGCCCAACGGAGACCCAGTACTTC. Translation: CASSPTETQYF.